This is a list of T cell receptor beta chains from one sample in a study of blood T cell repertoires in COVID-19. Here immunoSEQ multiplex PCR was the method, and the copy in TCRdb shows in-frame clones only, minus some. Among approximately 280,000 clones listed, about 89% were seen once. Material: peripheral blood. Receptors originate from a man aged 50 or older with acute or convalescent COVID-19. CDR3s include the opening cysteine and the closing phenylalanine or tryptophan. The order of the fields is J gene, V gene, clone size, D gene, CDR3 protein, CDR3 DNA. The D gene is left open where the match is weak. Only some rows state a clone size, as once, few, many or a class for expanded clones.

>TRBJ1-2|TRBV4-1|NA|TRBD1
CASSQAGGGFGYTF
TGCGCCAGCAGCCAAGCGGGAGGGGGCTTTGGCTACACCTTC
>TRBJ1-5|TRBV7-2|NA|NA
CASSSRGGNSNQPQHF
TGTGCCAGCAGCTCTAGGGGGGGAAATAGCAATCAGCCCCAGCATTTT
>TRBJ1-4|TRBV9|NA|NA
CASSRAGLDEKLFF
TGTGCCAGCAGCAGGGCAGGGTTAGATGAAAAACTGTTTTTT
>TRBJ1-2|TRBV18|NA|TRBD1
CASSPGQARGYTF
TGTGCCAGCTCACCCGGACAGGCTCGTGGCTACACCTTC
>TRBJ2-1|TRBV5-1|few|TRBD1
CASSLAGQGYNEQFF
TGCGCCAGCAGCTTGGCAGGACAGGGCTACAATGAGCAGTTCTTC
>TRBJ1-6|TRBV7-9|NA|NA
CASSQMTGYSPLHF
TGTGCCAGCAGCCAAATGACAGGCTATTCACCCCTCCACTTT
>TRBJ2-7|TRBV19|NA|TRBD1
CASSSVGQGSYEQYF
TGTGCCAGTAGCTCAGTGGGACAGGGGTCCTACGAGCAGTACTTC
>TRBJ1-5|TRBV5-6|NA|TRBD1
CASYRDSPGDQPQHF
TGTGCCAGTTACCGGGACAGCCCGGGGGATCAGCCCCAGCATTTT
>TRBJ2-4|TRBV14|NA|NA
CASSQHPDSIAKNIQYF
TGTGCCAGCAGCCAACACCCGGACAGTATAGCCAAAAACATTCAGTACTTC
>TRBJ2-3|TRBV2|NA|NA
CASSPTWRAGTDTQYF
TGTGCCAGCAGTCCCACCTGGAGGGCGGGCACAGATACGCAGTATTTT
>TRBJ1-4|TRBV6-2/TRBV6-3|once|TRBD1
CASSFRQGWDEKLFF
TGTGCCAGCAGTTTCCGACAGGGCTGGGATGAAAAACTGTTTTTT
>TRBJ2-3|TRBV29-1|NA|NA
CSVENFVGGTDTQYF
TGCAGCGTTGAGAACTTTGTGGGGGGAACAGATACGCAGTATTTT
>TRBJ2-2|TRBV7-9|NA|NA
CASSLVGGTGELFF
TGTGCCAGCAGCTTAGTGGGGGGCACCGGGGAGCTGTTTTTT
>TRBJ2-7|TRBV4-1|few|TRBD1
CASSQDRAYEQYF
TGCGCCAGCAGCCAGGACAGGGCCTACGAGCAGTACTTC
>TRBJ1-1|TRBV6-4|NA|NA
CASSEAGRGTEAFF
TGTGCCAGCAGTGAAGCGGGCAGAGGCACTGAAGCTTTCTTT
>TRBJ2-7|TRBV9|NA|NA
CASSLREGGYEQYF
TGTGCCAGCAGCCTCCGAGAGGGAGGCTACGAGCAGTACTTC
>TRBJ1-1|TRBV18|NA|NA
CASSPSQGIVRNTEAFF
TGTGCCAGCTCACCCTCTCAGGGAATTGTTAGGAACACTGAAGCTTTCTTT
>TRBJ2-2|TRBV6-5|NA|NA
CASSYLTGELFF
TGTGCCAGCAGTTACCTTACCGGGGAGCTGTTTTTT